The present entry profiles one T cell receptor beta chain with its context. This receptor's antigen is unknown. One base away there is no much larger clone; base qualities are not given. This entry is derived from a study of blood T cell repertoires in COVID-19 (TCRdb year 2020). For the study in its entirety: Samples covering the acute and convalescent phases of COVID-19 were provided by collaborators in the United States, Italy and Spain. The prospective study material was composed of cDNA or gDNA derived from T cells, B-cell-depleted T cells, or PBMCs. The dataset comprised deeply sampled blood TCRbeta repertoires from subjects exposed to, actively infected with, or recovered from COVID-19. The repertoires were released in a freely available public database meant as a resource for research on the immune response to SARS-CoV-2. Samples came from the ongoing ImmuneRACE study (first 160 participants) plus 1,254 subjects from 6 global collaborators. A de-identified subject ID, COVID-19 status, age in years and sex were almost always included in the sample metadata. Where HLA class I and class II types were available, the types were taken from metadata supplied by the sample provider, not from assay-based typing. Findings and caveats that apply to the study as a whole: Clinical and demographic metadata were provided uncurated, with the amount varying by source and participant.

At one collaborating source in Seattle, patients were enrolled during active infection and were followed longitudinally through the course of disease. Whole blood was collected in K2EDTA tubes by collaborating institutions according to the institutions' own protocols. For TCRbeta analysis, collaborators shipped samples in one of three forms: frozen whole blood, isolated PBMCs, or DNA extracted from either of those sample types. TCRbeta CDR3 regions were amplified from genomic DNA by means of the immunoSEQ Assay, a bias-controlled multiplex PCR. The original pipeline was this. The number of nucleated cells in each sample was estimated by amplification of reference gene primers within the assay. Sequence reads were collapsed and filtered to measure the absolute abundance of every unique TCRbeta CDR3 rearrangement. Productive Simpson clonality was computed per sample as the square root of Simpson's diversity index over productive rearrangements. The table was pulled from immuneACCESS by TCRdb, which kept in-frame rearrangements only. Such tables lose some clones; where checked, under half of the loss comes from unresolved V genes, and the rest has no known cause. V and J calls and clone size are given by that table; D and trimming were obtained from the DNA. The sample contains about 190,000 clones, approximately 87% of them found a single time. Roughly an eighth of the sample is in the top ten clones.

The sequencing input was peripheral blood. This TCR was recovered from a woman in her seventies with COVID-19, enrolled during active disease.

The CDR3 amino acid sequence is: CASSPGTSGADTQYF. The base sequence is TGTGCCAGCTCACCGGGGACTAGCGGGGCAGATACGCAGTATTTT. In this chain, TRBV18 is recombined with TRBJ2-3; 13 nucleotides in the junction match TRBD2. Via the germline V gene, CDR1 is KGHSH and CDR2 LQKENI. Spanning cysteine to phenylalanine, the CDR3 consists of 15 amino acids. Only the CDR3 part of the read is kept: 45 bases, read in frame from the first base. V ends up 3 bases short and J 4 bases short, with an unmatched junction base count of 1.